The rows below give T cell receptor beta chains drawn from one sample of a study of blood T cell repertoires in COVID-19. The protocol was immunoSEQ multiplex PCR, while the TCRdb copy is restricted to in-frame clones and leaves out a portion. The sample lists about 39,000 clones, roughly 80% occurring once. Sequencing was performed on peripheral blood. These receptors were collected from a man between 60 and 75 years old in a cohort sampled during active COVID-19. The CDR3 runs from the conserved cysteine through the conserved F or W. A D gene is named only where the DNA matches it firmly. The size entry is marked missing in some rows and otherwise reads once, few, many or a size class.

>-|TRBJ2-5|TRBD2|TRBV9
TGTGCCAGCAGCCGGACTAGCGGGAGCGTGGGAGAGACCCAGTACTTC
CASSRTSGSVGETQYF
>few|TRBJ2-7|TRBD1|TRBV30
TGTGCCTGGAGTCCCTTCCGACAGGGGGAGCAGTACTTC
CAWSPFRQGEQYF
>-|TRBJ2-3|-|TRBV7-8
TGTGCCAGCAGCTCCCTAGGGACTCCCACAGATACGCAGTATTTT
CASSSLGTPTDTQYF
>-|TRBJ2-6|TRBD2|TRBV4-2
TGTGCCAGCAGCCATCCTAGCGGTCGCTCTGGGGCCAACGTCCTGACTTTC
CASSHPSGRSGANVLTF
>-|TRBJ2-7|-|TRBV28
TGTGCCAGCAGTTTACCAGGTGGGTCCTACGAGCAGTACTTC
CASSLPGGSYEQYF
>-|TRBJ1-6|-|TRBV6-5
TGTGCCAGCAGGTGGACTGGATCAGTGCATTCACCCCTCCACTTT
CASRWTGSVHSPLHF
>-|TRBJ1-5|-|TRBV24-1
TGTGCCACCAGCAGGGGATCAGGACAGCCCCAGCATTTT
CATSRGSGQPQHF
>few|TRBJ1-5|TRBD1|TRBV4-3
TGCGCCAGCAGCCAAGGGGCGACAGGGGGCAATCAGCCCCAGCATTTT
CASSQGATGGNQPQHF
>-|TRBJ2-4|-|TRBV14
TGTGCCAGCAGCCAAGGGGCCCGGTCGGTCATTCAGTACTTC
CASSQGARSVIQYF
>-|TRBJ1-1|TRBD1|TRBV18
TGTGCCAGCTCACCATTTACGCCAGGGGGCAGGAGGGACACTGAAGCTTTCTTT
CASSPFTPGGRRDTEAFF
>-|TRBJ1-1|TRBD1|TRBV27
TGTGCCAGCAGTTTAGGGTACAGGGGATTCACTGAAGCTTTCTTT
CASSLGYRGFTEAFF
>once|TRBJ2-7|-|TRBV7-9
TGTGCCAGCAGCCCCAGGGGTCCCTACGAGCAGTACTTC
CASSPRGPYEQYF
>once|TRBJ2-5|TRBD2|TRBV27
TGTGCCAGCAGTGTAGCGGGAGGAATTTGGGAGACCCAGTACTTC
CASSVAGGIWETQYF
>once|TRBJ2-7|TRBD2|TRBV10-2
TGCGCCAGCAGCGAGAGACTAGCGGGAGGGGGCGAGCAGTACTTC
CASSERLAGGGEQYF
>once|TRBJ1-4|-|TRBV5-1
TGCGCCAGCAGGGCCCAGGGAACTAATGAAAAACTGTTTTTT
CASRAQGTNEKLFF
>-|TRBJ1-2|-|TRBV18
TGTGCCAGCTCACCACCGTTAGGGGCGCGTGGCTACACCTTC
CASSPPLGARGYTF
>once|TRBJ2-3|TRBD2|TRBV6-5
TGTGCCAGCAGTTACCATAGGACTAGGGGCACAGATACGCAGTATTTT
CASSYHRTRGTDTQYF
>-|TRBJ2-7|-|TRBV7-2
TGTGCCAGCAGGCTGGGGGGCTCCTACGAGCAGTACTTC
CASRLGGSYEQYF
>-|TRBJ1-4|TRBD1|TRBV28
TGTGCCAGCAGCCCAGGACAGGGTACTGAAAAACTGTTTTTT
CASSPGQGTEKLFF
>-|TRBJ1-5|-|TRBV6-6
TGTGCCAGCAGTTCAACTTCCGGTCAGCCCCAGCATTTT
CASSSTSGQPQHF
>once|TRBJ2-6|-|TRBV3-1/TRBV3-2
TGTGCCAGCAGCGTGGGACTGGCACCCTCTGGGGCCAACGTCCTGACTTTC
CASSVGLAPSGANVLTF
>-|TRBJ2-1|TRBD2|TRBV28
TGTGCCAGCAGTTTAGCCAGTACCGGGACTAGCGGGAGGGCCTTGTACAATGAGCAGTTCTTC
CASSLASTGTSGRALYNEQFF
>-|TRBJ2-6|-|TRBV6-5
TGTGCCAGCAGCACAGGTCTCTCTGGGGCCAACGTCCTGACTTTC
CASSTGLSGANVLTF
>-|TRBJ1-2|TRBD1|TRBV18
TGTGCCAGCTCATCTGCTACAGGGGGCTACGGTGGCTACACCTTC
CASSSATGGYGGYTF
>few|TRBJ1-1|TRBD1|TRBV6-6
TGTGCCAGCACCCCGACAGGGTTGAACACTGAAGCTTTCTTT
CASTPTGLNTEAFF
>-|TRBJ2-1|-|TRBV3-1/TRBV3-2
TGTGCCAGCAGCCAAGGTGGAGGGTATGAGCAGTTCTTC
CASSQGGGYEQFF
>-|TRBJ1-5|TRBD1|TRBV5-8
TGTGCCAGCAGAGCGAGGACAGGGGGGACCCAGCCCCAGCATTTT
CASRARTGGTQPQHF
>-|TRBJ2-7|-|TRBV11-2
TGTGCCAGCAGCTTAATTGACGGCCGACTCTACGAGCAGTACTTC
CASSLIDGRLYEQYF